Below are 5 T cell receptor beta chains sequenced from a single sample in a study of blood T cell repertoires in COVID-19. Measured with immunoSEQ multiplex PCR; TCRdb has only the in-frame clones, and not every one. In the table there are under 200,000 clones, roughly 90% of which are singletons. The specimen sequenced was peripheral blood. The source is a man aged 18 to 30 with acute or convalescent COVID-19.

This chain uses TRBV19 with TRBJ2-3; D is perhaps TRBD2 (7 bases). Germline values: CDR1 LNHDA, CDR2 SQIVND (reference sequence). Trimming took off 5 bases at V and 5 bases at J, with 20 bases between the two ends. The CDR3 spans 16 residues. DNA for the CDR3: TGTGCCAGTAGTCTGGCTGGACGGGGGGCCGTAGATACGCAGTATTTT. Residues: CASSLAGRGAVDTQYF.

This chain links TRBV27 with TRBJ1-2; 9 nucleotides match TRBD1. Germline lookup yields CDR1 MNHEY and CDR2 SMNVEV (reference sequence). There are 16 residues in the CDR3. V was clipped by 6 bases and J by 9 bases; unmatched bases: 17. As DNA, the CDR3 is TGTGCCAGCAGGCCGGGACAGGGTAGCCCCCTGGATCGCTACACCTTC. Amino acid sequence: CASRPGQGSPLDRYTF.

The CDR3 sequence: CASSFWAGQKETQYF. CDR3 DNA sequence: TGTGCCAGCAGTTTTTGGGCAGGGCAGAAAGAGACCCAGTACTTC. The rearrangement joins TRBV28 to TRBJ2-5; D may be TRBD1 (5 bases). The ends were cut back, 3 bases at V and 3 bases at J, with 14 bases in the middle. Germline V gene data show CDR1 as MDHEN and CDR2 as SYDVKM. The CDR3 contains 15 residues.

Worth noting for this clone: Other DNA sequences within the sample encode an identical CDR3. This chain links TRBV9 with TRBJ1-3, with D hard to call. This CDR3 is 13 amino acids long. V shed 4 bases and J shed 0 bases, with 5 bases lying between them. Germline CDR1 and CDR2: SGDLS and YYNGEE. The CDR3 DNA reads TGTGCCAGCAGCCCGGGCTCTGGAAACACCATATATTTT. Translation gives CASSPGSGNTIYF.

The chain carries TRBV19 and TRBJ1-5; no firm D call. Germline V gene lookup returns CDR1 LNHDA and CDR2 SQIVND (reference sequence). The CDR3 is 15 amino acids. Trimming shortened V by 1 base and J by 0 bases, and 7 bases separated the two germline ends. The CDR3 region has the DNA TGTGCCAGTAGTATAGTAGAGTATAGCAATCAGCCCCAGCATTTT. This encodes CASSIVEYSNQPQHF.